One and the same sample provided the 28 T cell receptor beta chains below, sequenced in a study of blood T cell repertoires in COVID-19. Clones were sequenced by immunoSEQ multiplex PCR, and TCRdb holds only the in-frame ones, with some missing. The profile shows 90,000 to 150,000 clones, 75% to 85% of them singletons. The sequencing sample was made of peripheral blood. These receptors were collected from an elderly woman with acute or convalescent COVID-19.

This chain uses TRBV6-6 with TRBJ2-7; no definite D call. The V gene lost 3 bases and the J gene lost 0 bases, with 9 bases spanning the gap. Germline V gene lookup returns CDR1 MNHNY and CDR2 SVGAGI (reference sequence). The CDR3 is 14 residues long. The CDR3, as DNA: TGTGCCAGCAGTTATTCGGGTCTCTCCTACGAGCAGTACTTC. This encodes CASSYSGLSYEQYF.

This clone has more than one count but fewer than ten. The junction departs from germline at one end; a sequencing error may be responsible. The chain carries TRBV7-8 and TRBJ2-7; 12 bases align to TRBD2. The CDR3 has 16 amino acids. Germline CDR1 reads SGHVS; CDR2 reads FQNEAQ. The CDR3 DNA reads TGTGCCAGCAGCTCTGGGCGGGAGACTAGCGGGAGAGATCGGTCCTTC. Protein sequence: CASSSGRETSGRDRSF.

The V gene is TRBV19, the J gene TRBJ2-3; D not certain. This CDR3 has 13 amino acids. V shed 1 base and J shed 3 bases, with 5 bases lying between them. Germline CDR1 is LNHDA and CDR2 is SQIVND (reference sequence). The CDR3 reads CASSIARTDTQYF. The CDR3 DNA is TGTGCCAGTAGTATAGCTAGGACAGATACGCAGTATTTT. Variable domain in full (rest from reference TRBV19 and TRBJ2-3): DGGITQSPKYLFRKEGQNVTLSCEQNLNHDAMYWYRQDPGQGLRLIYYSQIVNDFQKGDIAEGYSVSREKKESFPLTVTSAQKNPTAFYLCASSIARTDTQYFGPGTRLTVL.

The CDR3 region is CASSYSAGSNYGYTF. The CDR3 DNA follows: TGTGCCAGCAGTTACAGCGCCGGATCTAACTATGGCTACACCTTC. This rearrangement joins TRBV6-2 or TRBV6-3 to TRBJ1-2; no clear D gene. In germline, CDR1 is MNHEY, CDR2 SVGEGT. This CDR3 contains 15 residues. The germline V and J ends were trimmed by 2 bases and 0 bases, with 10 bases remaining between them.

This clone is medium-sized by share. The rearrangement links TRBV30 to TRBJ1-1; 8 bases are a match to TRBD1. The CDR3 is made up of 15 amino acids. Germline V gene lookup returns CDR1 GTSNPN and CDR2 SVGIG (reference sequence). The V segment lost 0 bases and the J segment 4 bases; nucleotides outside the gene matches: 7. CDR3 in amino acids: CAWSVGQGAGTEAFF. CDR3 bases: TGTGCCTGGAGTGTGGGGCAGGGGGCGGGCACTGAAGCTTTCTTT.

The genes are TRBV3-1 (or the pseudogene TRBV3-2) and TRBJ2-1; 8 nucleotides align to TRBD2. Germline loops: CDR1 LGHDT, CDR2 YNNKEL (reference sequence). With V trimmed by 1 base and J by 4 bases, 3 bases remained unmatched. CDR3 size: 15 residues. As DNA, the CDR3 is TGTGCCAGCAGCCAAGGTAGCGGGGCTTACAATGAGCAGTTCTTC. It encodes CASSQGSGAYNEQFF.

The genes are TRBV18 and TRBJ2-3, with 10 bases fitting TRBD2. The trim removed 3 bases at V and 1 base at J, leaving 7 bases unmatched. The CDR3 spans 17 residues. Germline CDR1 and CDR2: KGHSH and LQKENI. In nucleotides, the CDR3 is TGTGCCAGCTCACCTGAAACTAGCGGGACGGGCACAGATACGCAGTATTTT. Its translation is CASSPETSGTGTDTQYF.

The chain carries TRBV19 and TRBJ2-2, with 8 nucleotides matching TRBD1. Germline lookup yields CDR1 LNHDA and CDR2 SQIVND (reference sequence). This CDR3 contains 16 residues. V was pared by 3 bases and J by 6 bases, with 9 bases of the junction left unmatched. The CDR3 here is CASSILDRGGPGELFF. The CDR3 nucleotides read TGTGCCAGTAGTATCCTCGACAGGGGTGGTCCCGGGGAGCTGTTTTTT.

This rearrangement joins TRBV2 to TRBJ1-2, with 12 bases fitting TRBD1. Looked up from germline, CDR1 is SNHLY and CDR2 is FYNNEI. Trimming cost V 6 bases and J 8 bases; bases outside gene matches: 7. The CDR3 is made up of 14 amino acids. The CDR3 sequence: CASRLGQGARGYTF. The CDR3 nucleotides read TGTGCCAGCAGACTGGGACAGGGGGCGCGGGGCTACACCTTC.

The CDR3 region has the DNA TGTGCCAGCAGCCCCGCGGGGCGCAGGAACACTGAAGCTTTCTTT. Translation gives CASSPAGRRNTEAFF. This chain links TRBV5-6 with TRBJ1-1, with a possible D match to TRBD1 (5 bases). CDR3 size: 15 residues. V was trimmed by 4 bases and J by 1 base, leaving 14 bases between them. From germline, CDR1 is SGHDT and CDR2 YYEEEE.

The V call is TRBV2, the J call TRBJ1-3; D possibly corresponds to TRBD1 (6 bases). The CDR3 extends over 13 amino acids. CDR1 SNHLY and CDR2 FYNNEI come from the germline V gene. V was pared by 4 bases and J by 4 bases, with 8 bases between. CDR3 amino acids: CASSVGTGNTIYF. The CDR3 DNA sequence: TGTGCCAGCAGTGTCGGGACAGGAAACACCATATATTTT.

The genes are TRBV27 and TRBJ1-5; 8 nucleotides match TRBD1. The J segment lost 0 bases and the V segment lost 4 bases, leaving 2 bases of the junction unmatched. Germline-derived CDR1 and CDR2 are MNHEY and SMNVEV (reference sequence). The CDR3 runs to 15 residues. CDR3 DNA: TGTGCCAGCAGTTGGACAGGGATTAGCAATCAGCCCCAGCATTTT. It codes for CASSWTGISNQPQHF.

The V gene is TRBV7-3, the J gene TRBJ2-3; 10 nucleotides agree with TRBD2. The CDR3 covers 17 residues. Germline values: CDR1 SGHTA, CDR2 FQGTGA. Trimming took 4 bases from V and 6 from J; bases not matched to a gene: 13. The CDR3 region has the DNA TGTGCCAGCAGCTCCCCCGCGGGACTAGCGATAAGGGATACGCAGTATTTT. Translated: CASSSPAGLAIRDTQYF. The full variable domain, rest sourced from reference TRBV7-3 and TRBJ2-3, is GAGVSQTPSNKVTEKGKYVELRCDPISGHTALYWYRQSLGQGPEFLIYFQGTGAADDSGLPNDRFFAVRPEGSVSTLKIQRTERGDSAVYLCASSSPAGLAIRDTQYFGPGTRLTVL.

J is TRBJ1-3 and V is TRBV7-6, with D maybe TRBD1 (5 bases). Germline V gene data show CDR1 as SGHVS and CDR2 as FNYEAQ. The CDR3 consists of 16 residues. The germline V and J ends were trimmed by 2 bases and 4 bases, with 15 bases remaining between them. The CDR3 DNA reads as TGTGCCAGCAGCTTATCACTACAGGAACCCGGAAACACCATATATTTT. It yields the protein CASSLSLQEPGNTIYF.

V and J are TRBV4-3 and TRBJ2-1, with TRBD2 matching 13 bases. Trimming at V came to 2 bases and at J to 6 bases, leaving 1 base not matched to a gene. This CDR3 is 15 amino acids long. Germline CDR1 reads LGHNA; CDR2 reads YSLEER. The CDR3: CASSQRLAGGNEQFF. CDR3 DNA sequence: TGCGCCAGCAGCCAACGACTAGCGGGAGGCAATGAGCAGTTCTTC.

This clone was counted many times. The chain employs TRBV7-9 and TRBJ1-2; tentatively, D is TRBD1 (6 bases). Trimming pared 3 bases from V and 6 bases from J, leaving 11 bases between. CDR3 size: 13 residues. Per germline, CDR1 SEHNR and CDR2 FQNEAQ (reference sequence). The CDR3 is CASSFTGSDGYTF. The DNA for the CDR3 is TGTGCCAGCAGCTTCACAGGGTCTGATGGCTACACCTTC.

This chain links TRBV18 with TRBJ1-5, with D perhaps matching TRBD1 (5 bases). The CDR3 runs to 15 residues. The V gene lost 3 bases and the J gene lost 4 bases, with 13 bases spanning the gap. Germline V gives CDR1 KGHSH, CDR2 LQKENI. The CDR3, as DNA: TGTGCCAGCTCACCGGCTCGCAGGGTAAATCAGCCCCAGCATTTT. It translates to CASSPARRVNQPQHF.

V usage is TRBV11-2 and J usage is TRBJ2-7, with 8 bases that match TRBD1. Per the germline V gene, CDR1 is SGHAT and CDR2 is FQNNGV. V gave up 5 bases and J gave up 3 bases; unmatched junction bases: 6. This CDR3 comprises 14 residues. CDR3 loop: CASSVDRAYYEQYF. The CDR3 DNA follows: TGTGCCAGCAGCGTGGACAGGGCATACTACGAGCAGTACTTC.

This rearrangement joins TRBV5-4 to TRBJ2-1; TRBD2 matches 7 bases. The CDR3 consists of 14 residues. Germline CDR1 SGHNT, CDR2 YYREEE (reference sequence). The junction had 8 bases not matched to a gene; V was cut back by 3 bases and J by 8 bases. The chain's CDR3 is CASSSQTRGDEQFF. The CDR3 nucleotides are TGTGCCAGCAGCTCCCAGACCCGGGGGGATGAGCAGTTCTTC.

This chain uses TRBV7-9 with TRBJ2-7; 9 nucleotides agree with TRBD2. J was trimmed by 5 bases and V by 5 bases; bases with no gene match: 7. The CDR3 contains 14 residues. Germline CDR1 reads SEHNR; CDR2 reads FQNEAQ (reference sequence). In DNA, the CDR3 is TGTGCCAGCAGCACCCTAGCGGGATATCACGAGCAGTACTTC. This codes for CASSTLAGYHEQYF.

This sequence joins TRBV19 and TRBJ1-5; TRBD1 aligns across 10 bases. The V gene end was trimmed by 11 bases and the J gene end by 2 bases; junction bases not matched to a gene: 15. The CDR3 is 17 residues long. Germline CDR1 is LNHDA and CDR2 is SQIVND (reference sequence). The CDR3 sequence: CASTRDRGIPGNQPQHF. CDR3 in DNA: TGTGCCTCCACCCGGGACAGGGGCATCCCTGGCAATCAGCCCCAGCATTTT.

In its sample, this clone was seen a few times. The rearrangement links TRBV27 to TRBJ2-1; weak D call: TRBD2 (6 bases). Germline CDR1 MNHEY, CDR2 SMNVEV (reference sequence). The V end was cut by 3 bases, the J end by 6 bases, with 24 bases between. The CDR3 has 18 residues. CDR3 region: CASSLRADLYTGANEQFF. The CDR3 bases are TGTGCCAGCAGTTTGAGGGCCGATCTGTACACGGGAGCCAATGAGCAGTTCTTC.

J is TRBJ1-1 and V is TRBV18; D unclear. V dropped 2 bases and J dropped 2 bases, with 9 bases sitting between them. Germline V gene data show CDR1 as KGHSH and CDR2 as LQKENI. CDR3 length equals 14 residues. CDR3: CASSPSGDNTEAFF. Here the CDR3 DNA reads TGTGCCAGCTCACCATCCGGTGATAACACTGAAGCTTTCTTT.

The chain joins TRBV15 to TRBJ1-2; perhaps TRBD1 as D (6 bases). CDR3 length: 14 amino acids. The V and J ends lost 1 base and 4 bases respectively, with 10 bases between them. The V gene's germline CDR1 is LNHNV and CDR2 YYDKDF (reference sequence). CDR3 residues: CATSRGTAAYGYTF. The CDR3 DNA sequence: TGTGCCACCAGCAGAGGGACAGCCGCCTATGGCTACACCTTC.

CDR3 residues: CASSEDRVGNQPQHF. The CDR3 bases are TGTGCCAGCAGTGAGGACAGGGTCGGCAATCAGCCCCAGCATTTT. The chain links TRBV28 to TRBJ1-5; TRBD1 matches at 8 bases. The V gene's germline CDR1 is MDHEN and CDR2 SYDVKM. There are 15 residues in the CDR3. The V segment lost 5 bases and the J segment 2 bases; nucleotides outside the gene matches: 5.

The V and J genes are TRBV5-1 and TRBJ2-2; D unresolved. Germline V lookup: CDR1 SGHRS, CDR2 YFSETQ. Trimming pared 1 base from V and 0 bases from J, leaving 7 bases between. This CDR3 spans 15 amino acids. CDR3 sequence (DNA): TGCGCCAGCAGCTTGTTATCAGCGAACACCGGGGAGCTGTTTTTT. It is translated as CASSLLSANTGELFF.

In this sample, this clone turned up once. The chain joins TRBV6-5 to TRBJ1-1, with D possibly TRBD1 on 6 matching bases. Germline V lookup: CDR1 MNHEY, CDR2 SVGAGI. This CDR3 has 15 residues. The V end lost 6 bases, the J end lost 0 bases, and 14 bases lay between the germline ends. CDR3 coding DNA: TGTGCCAGCAGGCCCCCGGGACAAATGAACACTGAAGCTTTCTTT. Its protein is CASRPPGQMNTEAFF.

This chain connects TRBV7-8 to TRBJ1-3, with D tentatively TRBD1 (5 bases). CDR3 length: 14 residues. V lost 5 bases, J lost 4 bases, and 12 bases lay in between. CDR1 SGHVS and CDR2 FQNEAQ come from the germline V gene. The DNA of the CDR3 is TGTGCCAGCAGCCCCAGGGTAGAAGGAAACACCATATATTTT. Amino acid sequence: CASSPRVEGNTIYF. Full variable domain (missing parts from reference TRBV7-8 and TRBJ1-3): GAGVSQSPRYKVAKRGQDVALRCDPISGHVSLFWYQQALGQGPEFLTYFQNEAQLDKSGLPSDRFFAERPEGSVSTLKIQRTQQEDSAVYLCASSPRVEGNTIYFGEGSWLTVV.